This T cell receptor (beta chain) is drawn from a study of T cells in Graves' hyperthyroidism and ophthalmopathy (dated by TCRdb to the late 2010s). The study in broad terms: Peripheral blood was sampled at the time of initial diagnosis, prior to any treatment. To identify TCR V-J signatures that set the groups apart, the researchers used a discovery cohort of roughly 100 patients, made up of 40 to 45 with Graves' ophthalmopathy and some 55 with stable Graves' hyperthyroidism. Whether ophthalmopathy could be predicted prospectively was tested in an independent validation cohort made up of roughly 19 hyperthyroidism patients plus 17 patients who later progressed to ophthalmopathy. For training and testing, the 95 to 100 patients in the discovery cohort were randomly divided in a 7:3 ratio. In over five Graves' hyperthyroidism patients, the study also compared T-cell repertoires from thyroid tissue with T-cell repertoires from blood. Once sampling was done, hyperthyroidism patients were given methimazole at a starting dose of 30 mg daily, whereas ophthalmopathy patients were given high-dose intravenous methylprednisolone. The paper describes TCR Vbeta CDR3 sequencing of fewer than 150 peripheral blood samples, made up of roughly 45 ophthalmopathy patients, some 80 hyperthyroidism patients and 17 progressor patients.

General conclusions and limits of the study: Blood samples also contained most of the expanded thyroid clonotypes (frequency above 0.001), which suggests that blood repertoires may reflect thyroid immune responses. In cross-validation, a model built on a 13 V-J signature told ophthalmopathy apart from stable hyperthyroidism with about 90% sensitivity and approximately 81% specificity, and in testing the same model reached 80%/75%. No statistical method was used to fix the sample size in advance, and group allocation was not hidden from the investigators. In validation, the model predicted progression to ophthalmopathy with over 60% sensitivity and about 72% specificity, a median of around six months before onset.

TCR beta CDR3 regions were amplified from RNA transcripts. For the first round of RT-PCR on the TCR CDR3, the HTBI primer set was used together with the Qiagen OneStep RT-PCR kit. Libraries were constructed in a second round of multiplex PCR, after which size selection and purification were performed. The libraries were sequenced on an Illumina HiSeq2000 using paired-end 100 bp reads. Per the authors' processing: SOAPnuke was used to process the raw data, with reads discarded if the reads contained adapters or uncalled bases, had a mean Phred below 15, or lacked an exact constant-primer or identifier match. High-quality paired reads were merged with COPE v1.2.5, and unique nucleotide sequences were defined as clonotypes. Clonotypes were aligned to IMGT TRBV, TRBD and TRBJ reference segments using MiTCR v1.1. The analysis was restricted to V-J combinations with a frequency above 0.0001, which together covered just over 99% of the repertoires. A TCS score was defined as the ratio of F50 (clonal expansion) to E x V (chaos), with BLOSUM62-based TCRdist applied between CDR3 peptides within each V-J. Welch's t-statistics and random forest reduced roughly 540 V-J features to 10 to 15, which were used in a naive Bayes classifier (R e1071). Thyroid-blood repertoire similarity was quantified with the Morisita-Horn index. Clones were called with MiXCR by TCRdb after fastp trimmed the public reads at Q25, and only in-frame beta chains were retained. Under each unique CDR3 protein, matching rows form one entry showing the most common genes and DNA. The V and J calls come from TCRdb's annotation, not from the publication. Within this sample are over 700,000 distinct CDR3 sequences, with around 38% of them counted one time only. The ten largest clones add up to about 8.9% of the sample.

Graves' hyperthyroidism was defined as stable when no progression to ophthalmopathy occurred over 18 months of follow-up. The hyperthyroidism patients were between 18 and 65 years old and newly diagnosed, with a disease duration of less than 2 months. Exclusion was applied to patients with uncontrolled infections, other autoimmune diseases, pregnancy or lactation. Diagnoses relied on clinical symptoms, serum thyroxine and TRAb, thyroid ultrasound and orbital computed tomography. Ficoll-Paque density gradient centrifugation was used to isolate PBMCs from 9.5 to 10 ml of fresh peripheral blood. Total RNA was extracted using Trizol reagent, and RNA quality was assessed on an Agilent 2100 Bioanalyzer. The CDR3 runs 11 amino acids, cysteine and phenylalanine included. Only the CDR3 part of the read is kept: 33 bases, read in frame from the first base. The V and J ends are trimmed by 4 bases and 6 bases, leaving 9 bases between them. The germline V gene sets CDR1 to SQVTM and CDR2 to ANQGSEA.

As to this clonotype: Its antigen is not yet known. A read error may be the cause here, since a much bigger clone is one base away.

The sequence came from a man between 18 and 35 years old with Graves' hyperthyroidism. The source material was blood. The sequence joins TRBV29-1 to TRBJ2-5; too little of a D gene remains to name it. The DNA sequence is TGCAGCGTTGCTCCTGGAAAGACCCAGTACTTC. It codes for CSVAPGKTQYF.